These 27 T cell receptor beta chains came from one sample sequenced in a study of blood T cell repertoires in COVID-19. Assay: immunoSEQ multiplex PCR; the TCRdb copy retains only in-frame clones and omits some. The table has around 450,000 clones, roughly 85% seen once. Sequenced input: PBMCs or T cells enriched from blood (not recorded which). The source of these receptors is a woman younger than 30 with acute COVID-19.

The chain employs TRBV10-2 and TRBJ2-6, with D uncertain. Deletions cut 8 bases from V and 1 base from J, with 6 bases between. The germline V gene has CDR1 WSHSY and CDR2 SAAADI. The CDR3 length is 13 residues. CDR3 protein: CASLRSGANVLTF. DNA for the CDR3: TGCGCCAGCCTCCGGTCTGGGGCCAACGTCCTGACTTTC.

The chain links TRBV2 to TRBJ1-5; maybe TRBD1 (6 bases). CDR1 and CDR2 from the germline V gene are SNHLY and FYNNEI. The CDR3 runs 16 residues. V was trimmed by 3 bases and J by 2 bases, leaving 14 bases between them. For the CDR3, the DNA is TGTGCCAGCAGTGAGGACCCGGGACACCGCAATCAGCCCCAGCATTTT. Amino acids: CASSEDPGHRNQPQHF. The full variable domain, completed using reference TRBV2 and TRBJ1-5, is EPEVTQTPSHQVTQMGQEVILRCVPISNHLYFYWYRQILGQKVEFLVSFYNNEISEKSEIFDDQFSVERPDGSNFTLKIRSTKLEDSAMYFCASSEDPGHRNQPQHFGDGTRLSIL.

This clone was detected only a few times. V is TRBV10-1 and J is TRBJ1-1; TRBD1 agrees at 8 bases. This CDR3 is 15 amino acids long. The trim removed 1 base at V and 5 bases at J, leaving 6 bases unmatched. CDR1 WNHNN and CDR2 SYGVQD come from the germline V gene (reference sequence). The CDR3 reads CASSEYQGAWTEAFF. Here the CDR3 DNA reads TGCGCCAGCAGTGAGTATCAGGGGGCCTGGACTGAAGCTTTCTTT.

This rearrangement joins TRBV5-8 to TRBJ2-7, with 10 bases aligning to TRBD2. Germline V gene sequence: CDR1 SGHTS, CDR2 YDEGEE. Trimming cost V 2 bases and J 3 bases; bases outside gene matches: 5. This CDR3 comprises 15 residues. The CDR3 coding sequence is TGTGCCAGCAGCTTCCAAGTAGCGGGAGGCTACGAGCAGTACTTC. Translated, it gives CASSFQVAGGYEQYF.

The chain joins TRBV7-2 to TRBJ2-1; D perhaps matches TRBD2 (6 bases). Looked up from germline, CDR1 is SGHTA and CDR2 is FQGNSA. Trimming cost V 5 bases and J 6 bases, with 11 bases left between them. CDR3 length: 13 amino acids. The CDR3 is CASSPSGANEQFF. CDR3 bases: TGTGCCAGCAGCCCCTCGGGAGCCAATGAGCAGTTCTTC.

The chain carries TRBV5-4 and TRBJ2-2; 8 bases map to TRBD2. Germline CDR1 is SGHNT and CDR2 is YYREEE (reference sequence). Germline trimming cut 5 bases from V and 4 bases from J; bases unmatched to any gene: 7. The CDR3 runs to 15 residues. CDR3 amino acids: CASSPLAGGTGELFF. CDR3 nucleotide sequence: TGTGCCAGCAGTCCGCTAGCGGGTGGCACCGGGGAGCTGTTTTTT.

This clone was seen only once. The chain recombines TRBV7-6 with TRBJ2-5, with TRBD2 identical over 8 bases. Per the germline V gene, CDR1 is SGHVS and CDR2 is FNYEAQ. The length of the CDR3 is 15 residues. The junction had 4 bases not matched to a gene; V was cut back by 1 base and J by 3 bases. This CDR3 reads CASSLGTGGEETQYF. CDR3 coding DNA: TGTGCCAGCAGCTTAGGGACGGGGGGGGAAGAGACCCAGTACTTC.

In its sample, this clone was seen once. The rearrangement uses TRBV20-1 and TRBJ2-5; 11 positions agree with TRBD2. V was pared by 3 bases and J by 1 base, with 1 base of the junction left unmatched. Germline-derived CDR1 and CDR2 are DFQATT and SNEGSKA (reference sequence). The CDR3 is 14 residues long. As DNA, the CDR3 is TGCAGTGCTAGTCTAGCGGGGGGCCAAGAGACCCAGTACTTC. Protein sequence: CSASLAGGQETQYF.

This chain connects TRBV19 to TRBJ1-1; 10 positions match TRBD1. Per the germline V gene, CDR1 is LNHDA and CDR2 is SQIVND (reference sequence). This CDR3 is built from 14 residues. V lost 7 bases and J lost 4; bases outside the gene matches: 6. For the CDR3, the DNA is TGTGCCAGTACCCCCGGACAGGGGGGCACTGAAGCTTTCTTT. Protein: CASTPGQGGTEAFF. The full variable domain, completed using reference TRBV19 and TRBJ1-1, is DGGITQSPKYLFRKEGQNVTLSCEQNLNHDAMYWYRQDPGQGLRLIYYSQIVNDFQKGDIAEGYSVSREKKESFPLTVTSAQKNPTAFYLCASTPGQGGTEAFFGQGTRLTVV.

This chain links TRBV14 with TRBJ1-2; 12 bases fit TRBD1. The CDR3 runs to 15 residues. Germline CDR1 is SGHDN and CDR2 is FVKESK. Trimming took 5 bases from V and 8 from J; bases not matched to a gene: 9. The CDR3 DNA is TGTGCCAGCAGCTTTCCGGGACAGGGGGCGAGAGGCTACACCTTC. It encodes CASSFPGQGARGYTF.

This sequence joins TRBV4-1 and TRBJ1-2; 7 bases agree with TRBD1. V trimming: 1 base; J trimming: 1 base; junction bases outside the gene matches: 9. The CDR3 consists of 17 residues. Germline values: CDR1 MGHRA, CDR2 YSYEKL. CDR3 protein: CASSQAGTVVLNYGYTF. CDR3 nucleotides: TGCGCCAGCAGCCAAGCTGGGACAGTAGTCCTTAACTATGGCTACACCTTC.

The rearrangement links TRBV15 to TRBJ2-5; tentative D call: TRBD2 (6 bases). The germline gives CDR1 LNHNV, CDR2 YYDKDF (reference sequence). The CDR3 is made up of 13 amino acids. V dropped 0 bases and J dropped 5 bases, with 7 bases sitting between them. This CDR3 reads CATSREAGETQYF. CDR3 nucleotide sequence: TGTGCCACCAGCAGAGAGGCGGGGGAGACCCAGTACTTC.

This chain uses TRBV6-2 or TRBV6-3 with TRBJ2-3; D uncertain. V was shortened by 5 bases and J by 6 bases, with 9 bases between the two germline ends. Germline V gene sequence: CDR1 MNHEY, CDR2 SVGEGT. This CDR3 is built from 12 residues. CDR3 bases: TGTGCCAGCAGTCGAGACGGGGATACGCAGTATTTT. It translates to CASSRDGDTQYF.

Here the CDR3 DNA reads TGTGCCAGCACCCCAACACATTGGCAGAATGAGCAGTTCTTC. Amino acids: CASTPTHWQNEQFF. The chain carries TRBV7-2 and TRBJ2-1; D ambiguous. The CDR3 sequence is 14 residues long. The V end lost 7 bases, the J end lost 7 bases, and 17 bases lay between the germline ends. Germline assignment: CDR1 SGHTA and CDR2 FQGNSA.

This clone occurred a few times. The CDR3 sequence is CASSLYGQGGTGELFF. The CDR3 DNA reads as TGTGCCAGCAGCTTATACGGGCAGGGAGGCACCGGGGAGCTGTTTTTT. The chain is built from TRBV7-6 and TRBJ2-2; D might be TRBD2 (6 bases). The germline V gene has CDR1 SGHVS and CDR2 FNYEAQ. The CDR3 contains 16 residues. V lost 2 bases and J lost 4, with 14 bases in between.

The chain links TRBV19 to TRBJ1-3; D unresolved. Deletions cut 6 bases from V and 0 bases from J, with 12 bases between. This CDR3 has 15 amino acids. The V gene's germline CDR1 is LNHDA and CDR2 SQIVND (reference sequence). CDR3: CASRPPGISGNTIYF. The DNA of the CDR3 is TGTGCCAGTAGACCCCCCGGGATCTCTGGAAACACCATATATTTT.

The V call is TRBV7-9, the J call TRBJ2-7, with D unresolved. The CDR3 length is 13 residues. Germline V gene data show CDR1 as SEHNR and CDR2 as FQNEAQ (reference sequence). Trimming removed 4 bases from V and 2 bases from J, with 9 bases in between. This CDR3 is CASSSFVAYEQYF. In nucleotides, the CDR3 is TGTGCCAGCAGCTCCTTCGTAGCCTACGAGCAGTACTTC.

The J gene is TRBJ2-7, the V gene TRBV5-1; TRBD1 agrees at 9 bases. V dropped 0 bases and J dropped 4; count of bases not matched to a gene: 5. Germline lookup yields CDR1 SGHRS and CDR2 YFSETQ. The CDR3 spans 15 residues. The CDR3 nucleotides are TGCGCCAGCAGCTTGGGTGGGACAGGGAATTACGAGCAGTACTTC. Residues: CASSLGGTGNYEQYF.

The chain is built from TRBV19 and TRBJ2-1, with D possibly being TRBD1 (6 bases). Per germline, CDR1 LNHDA and CDR2 SQIVND (reference sequence). V was cut by 6 bases and J by 3 bases, with 12 bases left in between. CDR3 length equals 14 residues. The CDR3, as DNA: TGTGCCAGTAGACCCGTGGACAGCTACAATGAGCAGTTCTTC. Protein: CASRPVDSYNEQFF. The variable domain in full, with the rest retrieved from reference TRBV19 and TRBJ2-1, is DGGITQSPKYLFRKEGQNVTLSCEQNLNHDAMYWYRQDPGQGLRLIYYSQIVNDFQKGDIAEGYSVSREKKESFPLTVTSAQKNPTAFYLCASRPVDSYNEQFFGPGTRLTVL.

The chain employs TRBV15 and TRBJ2-7, with D possibly TRBD2 on 5 matching bases. The V gene lost 3 bases and the J gene lost 7 bases, with 19 bases spanning the gap. The CDR3 loop spans 15 amino acids. Germline-derived CDR1 and CDR2 are LNHNV and YYDKDF (reference sequence). The CDR3 protein is CATSSDFGVFLEQYF. The CDR3 DNA reads as TGTGCCACCAGCAGTGATTTCGGGGTCTTTTTGGAGCAGTACTTC.

The gene calls are TRBV11-2 and TRBJ1-2; TRBD1 agrees at 7 bases. Germline CDR1 is SGHAT and CDR2 is FQNNGV. CDR3 length equals 15 residues. V shed 1 base, J shed 4 bases, and the junction held 6 bases outside the gene matches. CDR3 residues: CASSLGGTDLYGYTF. The CDR3 coding sequence is TGTGCCAGCAGCTTAGGGGGGACAGACCTCTATGGCTACACCTTC. Variable domain in full (rest from reference TRBV11-2 and TRBJ1-2): EAGVAQSPRYKIIEKRQSVAFWCNPISGHATLYWYQQILGQGPKLLIQFQNNGVVDDSQLPKDRFSAERLKGVDSTLKIQPAKLEDSAVYLCASSLGGTDLYGYTFGSGTRLTVV.

V is TRBV12-3 or TRBV12-4 and J is TRBJ1-2; 10 bases are a match to TRBD1. The V and J ends lost 7 bases and 5 bases, in that order; junction bases with no gene match: 4. The CDR3 runs 13 residues. The CDR3 loop reads CASTRQGAYGYTF. The CDR3 nucleotides are TGTGCCAGCACCCGACAGGGGGCGTATGGCTACACCTTC.

In this sample, this clone turned up a few times. The J gene is TRBJ2-3, the V gene TRBV19, with a tentative D call TRBD1 (5 bases). V lost 7 bases, J lost 0 bases, and 20 bases lay in between. The CDR3 covers 17 residues. Germline V lookup: CDR1 LNHDA, CDR2 SQIVND (reference sequence). Written as DNA, the CDR3 is TGTGCCAGTACCACCTCCTATGGGGCAGGGAGCACAGATACGCAGTATTTT. Protein product: CASTTSYGAGSTDTQYF.

The rearrangement uses TRBV18 and TRBJ2-2; D ambiguous. V lost 3 bases and J lost 7, with 12 bases in between. From germline, CDR1 is KGHSH and CDR2 LQKENI. This CDR3 contains 14 residues. The chain's CDR3 is CASSPYGVNGELFF. The CDR3 DNA reads TGTGCCAGCTCACCCTATGGAGTGAACGGGGAGCTGTTTTTT. Full variable domain (outside the CDR3, taken from reference TRBV18 and TRBJ2-2): NAGVMQNPRHLVRRRGQEARLRCSPMKGHSHVYWYRQLPEEGLKFMVYLQKENIIDESGMPKERFSAEFPKEGPSILRIQQVVRGDSAAYFCASSPYGVNGELFFGEGSRLTVL.

The chain carries TRBV19 and TRBJ2-7; D may be TRBD1 (5 bases). This CDR3 is built from 15 residues. V was pared by 5 bases and J by 2 bases, with 16 bases between. Germline V gene lookup returns CDR1 LNHDA and CDR2 SQIVND (reference sequence). CDR3 protein: CASSPSPLGPYEQYF. CDR3 sequence (DNA): TGTGCCAGTAGTCCCTCACCACTGGGGCCCTACGAGCAGTACTTC. Drawing the rest from reference TRBV19 and TRBJ2-7, the complete variable domain is DGGITQSPKYLFRKEGQNVTLSCEQNLNHDAMYWYRQDPGQGLRLIYYSQIVNDFQKGDIAEGYSVSREKKESFPLTVTSAQKNPTAFYLCASSPSPLGPYEQYFGPGTRLTVT.

V usage is TRBV6-2 or TRBV6-3 and J usage is TRBJ2-7; 8 nucleotides match TRBD1. Trimming cost V 6 bases and J 4 bases; bases outside gene matches: 11. The germline V gene has CDR1 MNHEY and CDR2 SVGEGT. This CDR3 contains 15 residues. Here the CDR3 DNA reads TGTGCCAGCAGCTCCAGGACAGGGAAGGGATACGAGCAGTACTTC. It translates to CASSSRTGKGYEQYF.

This clone was counted a single time. The chain is built from TRBV7-9 and TRBJ1-5, with a possible D match to TRBD1 (5 bases). Germline loops: CDR1 SEHNR, CDR2 FQNEAQ (reference sequence). This CDR3 is 17 amino acids long. V was pared by 1 base and J by 3 bases, with 16 bases between. The DNA of the CDR3 is TGTGCCAGCAGCTTAGGGGGCGGGAGATTAACCAATCAGCCCCAGCATTTT. Its protein is CASSLGGGRLTNQPQHF.